The rows below give T cell receptor beta chains drawn from one sample of a study of radiation and T cells in renal cell carcinoma. The method was immunoSEQ multiplex PCR; TCRdb's version includes in-frame clones alone and lacks a portion of them. The table has some 120,000 clones, 88% seen once. Material: blood, obtained from a patient whose treatment included radiotherapy and nephrectomy. The receptor set was obtained from a woman between 65 and 79 years old with renal cell carcinoma. The conserved cysteine and the conserved F or W are not part of the CDR3 here. A D gene is named only where the DNA matches it firmly.

>TRBV11-1|NA
ASSFGGSYNEQF
>TRBV15|NA
ATTRLGEGTQY
>TRBV6-1|TRBD1
ASTPGQGVYSPLH
>TRBV30|TRBD1
AVGQGGDEQY
>TRBV5-8|NA
ASSLGFGSGANVLT
>TRBV6-5|NA
ASSYSGPIRGETQY
>TRBV29-1|TRBD1
SVVTLVGTGVSYNEQF
>TRBV19|NA
ASSASERLNTEAF
>TRBV11-2|TRBD2
ASSEAGGPYEQY
>TRBV23-1|NA
ASKGGPIFTGELF
>TRBV29-1|NA
SATEGGATEAF
>TRBV6-6|NA
ASIDRGTEAF
>TRBV6-5|NA
ASSYSRETGELF
>TRBV4-1|TRBD1
ASSQGEQGLYEQY
>TRBV6-5|NA
ASSYSRGNEKLF
>TRBV9|NA
ASSVPADPTGELF
>TRBV5-4|NA
ASSSPGTDTQY
>TRBV28|NA
ASSLRSMYGYT
>TRBV4-2|NA
ASSQDQAGYGYT
>TRBV19|NA
ASSSPNRWENKNGYT
>TRBV19|TRBD1
ASSPPWDRGRKMF
>TRBV7-2|NA
ASSLGVTVSGYT
>TRBV6-1|TRBD1
ASSRTGEGYT
>TRBV6-1|NA
ASSGLDGSNQPQH
>TRBV5-4|NA
ASSLIDSGTEAF
>TRBV28|TRBD1
ASKPGQGWEKLF
>TRBV14|NA
ASRGGPRRYEQY
>TRBV7-2|TRBD2
ASSLGSSGGQETQY
>TRBV5-6|TRBD2
ASSLDQAGGREQY